This TCR beta chain emerged from a study of T-cell memory formation after mild COVID-19. Turning to the study itself: Largely donor-specific TCR clusters were found.

A note on this clonotype: What it recognizes is unknown.

Researchers used 5'RACE with constant-segment primers to make TCR alpha and TCR beta cDNA libraries that carry sample barcodes and UMIs. TCRdb reprocessed the 5' RACE reads via MiXCR and lists one record per CDR3 protein. The top ten clones hold 20% to 25% of a sample with about 240,000 distinct CDR3 sequences, approximately 9% of them seen once. Study-wide results and caveats: Later expanders leaned CD4+, whereas clones that contracted between day 15 and 85 were balanced CD4/CD8.

This clonotype was obtained from a man between 18 and 35 years old who had mild COVID-19 (a few samples of this study predate the infection). Cell type and time point are not known. Material: PBMCs or a T cell subset sorted from them (not recorded which).

The DNA for the CDR3 is TGTGCCAGCAGCTGGGCTGTCAATCAGCCCCAGCATTTT. Translation: CASSWAVNQPQHF. This chain uses TRBV7-2 with TRBJ1-5, with D unresolved. The CDR3 runs to 13 residues. V lost 4 bases, J lost 3 bases, and 7 bases lay in between. The germline V gene has CDR1 SGHTA and CDR2 FQGNSA.